Presented here are 9 T cell receptor beta chains from one specimen sequenced in a study of T cell repertoires in cytomegalovirus infection (dated by TCRdb to between 2019 and 2020). TCRdb shows the sequencer as Illumina HiSeq 1500. The public sequencing data were trimmed at Q25 with fastp and processed into clonotypes with MiXCR by TCRdb, which kept only in-frame beta chains. CDR3 protein duplicates are merged, each entry listing the most common genes and DNA. For this sample the table gives under 850,000 distinct CDR3 sequences, of which 35% to 45% were detected only once. The top ten clones comprise more than 2.5% of the sample. The sequencing input was PBMCs. All receptors come from a human donor in good health (CMV status not recorded). Some clones in this sample may be carry-over from other donors' samples.

The V gene is TRBV7-2, the J gene TRBJ2-5, with 7 bases aligning to TRBD2. Per germline, CDR1 SGHTA and CDR2 FQGNSA. With 2 bases clipped from V and 4 bases from J, the junction kept 7 bases outside the gene matches. This CDR3 contains 15 residues. The DNA for the CDR3 is TGTGCCAGCAGCTTAAATGCGGGAGCTCGAGAGACCCAGTACTTC. Encoded protein: CASSLNAGARETQYF.

V gene TRBV23-1 combines with J gene TRBJ2-7; 10 bases map to TRBD2. TRBV23-1 is designated an ORF whose function remains uncertain. This CDR3 region has 13 residues. With 7 bases clipped from V and 5 bases from J, the junction kept 5 bases outside the gene matches. The CDR3 DNA is TGCGCCAGCAAACGAAGCGGGAGGGACGAGCAGTACTTC. It is translated as CASKRSGRDEQYF.

This clonotype turned up a few times. This rearrangement joins TRBV14 to TRBJ2-5, with TRBD2 matching over 10 bases. This CDR3 has 19 amino acids. Germline CDR1 reads SGHDN; CDR2 reads FVKESK. V shed 0 bases and J 2 bases; nucleotides not matched to a gene: 12. CDR3 in DNA: TGTGCCAGCAGCCAAGATATATGGGTAGCGGGGGGAACACAAGAGACCCAGTACTTC. Its protein product is CASSQDIWVAGGTQETQYF.

This chain joins TRBV11-2 and TRBJ2-2, with unresolved D. CDR1 is SGHAT and CDR2 is FQNNGV in the germline V gene. CDR3 size: 15 residues. V was trimmed by 8 bases and J by 4 bases, leaving 17 bases between them. Here the CDR3 DNA reads TGTGCCAGCTCCTCGGCAGGACGAACCACCGGGGAGCTGTTTTTT. Translation gives CASSSAGRTTGELFF.

This clonotype showed up just a few times. The chain has TRBV11-2 and TRBJ2-7; no firm D call. V dropped 1 base and J dropped 2 bases, with 9 bases sitting between them. The CDR3 is 14 amino acids. The germline V gene has CDR1 SGHAT and CDR2 FQNNGV. The CDR3 loop is CASSLGNGPYEQYF. The DNA of the CDR3 is TGTGCCAGCAGCTTAGGGAACGGACCCTACGAGCAGTACTTC.

This clonotype came up many times. The chain couples TRBV6-2 or TRBV6-3 to TRBJ1-5; the D is unclear. With 0 bases removed from V and 6 bases from J, the gap between germline ends came to 12 bases. Germline V CDR1 and CDR2: MNHEY, SVGEGT. The CDR3 has 15 amino acids. The CDR3 protein is CASSYSMTGSQPQHF. In nucleotides, the CDR3 is TGTGCCAGCAGTTACTCGATGACGGGCAGTCAGCCCCAGCATTTT.

The J gene is TRBJ1-2, the V gene TRBV2; D is undetermined. CDR1 SNHLY and CDR2 FYNNEI come from the germline V gene. V was shortened by 8 bases and J by 2 bases, with 9 bases between the two germline ends. The CDR3 extends over 12 amino acids. CDR3 sequence (DNA): TGTGCCAGCCCGCAGACCAACTATGGCTACACCTTC. Amino acids: CASPQTNYGYTF.

This clonotype has a single count. Likely a read error: the CDR3 ends without its conserved phenylalanine or tryptophan. J is TRBJ2-6 and V is TRBV12-3 or TRBV12-4, with D perhaps being TRBD1 or TRBD2 (5 bases each). The CDR3 consists of 18 residues. V lost 7 bases and J 0 bases, leaving 19 bases between the germline ends. Written as DNA, the CDR3 is TGTGCCAGCACCCGGACCGGGACGGGCGGCTCTGGGGCCAACGTCCTGACTTTA. It yields the protein CASTRTGTGGSGANVLTL.

This clonotype was detected many times. V gene TRBV7-2 combines with J gene TRBJ2-4; D not resolved. The length of the CDR3 is 14 residues. V was clipped by 1 base and J by 6 bases, with 10 bases between them. Germline lookup yields CDR1 SGHTA and CDR2 FQGNSA. CDR3 region: CASSLDFIGNIQYF. The CDR3 nucleotides read TGTGCCAGCAGCTTAGACTTCATAGGAAACATTCAGTACTTC. The whole variable domain, filled in from reference TRBV7-2 and TRBJ2-4, reads GAGVSQSPSNKVTEKGKDVELRCDPISGHTALYWYRQSLGQGLEFLIYFQGNSAPDKSGLPSDRFSAERTGGSVSTLTIQRTQQEDSAVYLCASSLDFIGNIQYFGAGTRLSVL.